Here is one T cell receptor beta chain with its context. This entry belongs to a study of blood T cell repertoires in COVID-19. Per the germline V gene, CDR1 is MNHEY and CDR2 is SVGAGI. The CDR3 contains 16 residues. V lost 2 bases and J lost 1, with 15 bases in between. Profiling relied on immunoSEQ multiplex PCR, and the TCRdb table lists in-frame clones only, not all of them. The data show some 54,000 clones, 85% to 90% seen once. This clonotype was obtained from an elderly man with active or convalescent COVID-19. The chain uses TRBV6-5 and TRBJ2-7; TRBD2 is a possible D gene (6 bases). Sequenced input: peripheral blood. This chain's CDR3 is CASSYGTSEGSYEQYF. The CDR3 DNA is TGTGCCAGCAGTTACGGGACGTCGGAGGGGTCCTACGAGCAGTACTTC.